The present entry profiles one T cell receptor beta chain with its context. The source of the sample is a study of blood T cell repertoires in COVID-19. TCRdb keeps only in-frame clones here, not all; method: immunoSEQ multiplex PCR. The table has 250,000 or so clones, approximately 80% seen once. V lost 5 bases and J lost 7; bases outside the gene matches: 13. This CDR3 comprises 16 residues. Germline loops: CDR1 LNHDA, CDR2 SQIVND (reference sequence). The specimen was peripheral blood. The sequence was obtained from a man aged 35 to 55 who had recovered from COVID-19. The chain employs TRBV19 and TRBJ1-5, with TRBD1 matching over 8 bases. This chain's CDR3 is CASSVRGLGGIQPQHF. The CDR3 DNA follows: TGTGCCAGTAGTGTCAGGGGGCTGGGGGGGATCCAGCCCCAGCATTTT.